These 26 T cell receptor beta chains share one sample of origin, sequenced in a study of cytomegalovirus exposure and HLA in healthy donors. In the PCR, 60 Vbeta and 13 Jbeta primers were used. Repertoires were generated with immunoSEQ multiplex PCR, while TCRdb's copy carries only in-frame clones and drops some. Among about 37,000 clones listed, 70% to 75% were seen once. Sequencing was done on a sample of PBMCs. These receptors were obtained from a man in his thirties or forties in good health and CMV-seronegative.

The chain recombines TRBV10-3 with TRBJ2-1; TRBD2 matches 8 bases. V lost 8 bases to trimming and J lost 4 bases; unmatched junction nucleotides: 7. This CDR3 has 14 amino acids. The germline CDR1 and CDR2 sequences are ENHRY and SYGVKD. DNA of the CDR3: TGTGCCATCGCCGGGGGGGGCTCTTACAATGAGCAGTTCTTC. Amino acid sequence: CAIAGGGSYNEQFF.

The V gene is TRBV9, the J gene TRBJ2-5; D perhaps matches TRBD2 (6 bases). CDR3 length: 15 amino acids. The V end lost 0 bases, the J end lost 6 bases, and 15 bases lay between the germline ends. Germline-derived CDR1 and CDR2 are SGDLS and YYNGEE. CDR3 bases: TGTGCCAGCAGCGTAGCCCCTAGCGCCCAGAAGACCCAGTACTTC. Residues: CASSVAPSAQKTQYF.

This clone was counted between two and nine times. The rearrangement uses TRBV28 and TRBJ1-1; TRBD1 matches 8 bases. After removal of 6 bases from V and 2 bases from J, the junction contained 11 bases not matched to a gene. Germline V gene lookup returns CDR1 MDHEN and CDR2 SYDVKM. This CDR3 region has 16 residues. CDR3 amino acids: CASRPQTGASNTEAFF. The CDR3 bases are TGTGCCAGCAGACCCCAGACAGGGGCGAGCAACACTGAAGCTTTCTTT.

The chain carries TRBV2 and TRBJ2-1; D gene uncertain. This CDR3 region has 11 residues. From germline, CDR1 is SNHLY and CDR2 FYNNEI. Trimming took off 4 bases at V and 5 bases at J, with 3 bases between the two ends. DNA of the CDR3: TGTGCCAGCAGTGTCAACAATGAGCAGTTCTTC. Protein product: CASSVNNEQFF.

The chain has TRBV7-9 and TRBJ2-2; maybe TRBD1 (5 bases). V was shortened by 4 bases and J by 0 bases, with 15 bases between the two germline ends. The length of the CDR3 is 17 residues. Germline loops: CDR1 SEHNR, CDR2 FQNEAQ (reference sequence). The CDR3 nucleotides are TGTGCCAGCAGCTACGTAGGAAGGGGATCGAACACCGGGGAGCTGTTTTTT. Translated: CASSYVGRGSNTGELFF.

The rearrangement uses TRBV14 and TRBJ2-7; 12 bases fit TRBD2. The CDR3 runs 19 residues. Unmatched junction bases numbered 15, after V lost 0 bases and J lost 6 bases. From germline, CDR1 is SGHDN and CDR2 FVKESK. In DNA, the CDR3 is TGTGCCAGCAGCCAAGATGGACTAGCGGGACAACCTGCCCCCGGCGAGCAGTACTTC. The encoded protein is CASSQDGLAGQPAPGEQYF.

This chain uses TRBV28 with TRBJ1-2; D call uncertain. Germline values: CDR1 MDHEN, CDR2 SYDVKM. Trimming left V 3 bases short and J 4 bases short, with 6 bases between. This CDR3 comprises 12 residues. CDR3 region: CASSFRIYGYTF. CDR3 DNA: TGTGCCAGCAGTTTCAGAATCTATGGCTACACCTTC.

V usage is TRBV14 and J usage is TRBJ2-3; 8 nucleotides agree with TRBD1. The CDR3 length is 15 residues. The germline gives CDR1 SGHDN, CDR2 FVKESK. The V gene end was trimmed by 2 bases and the J gene end by 1 base; junction bases not matched to a gene: 2. CDR3 sequence (DNA): TGTGCCAGCAGCCAATTGACAGGGGGCACAGATACGCAGTATTTT. Protein sequence: CASSQLTGGTDTQYF.

The rearrangement uses TRBV5-1 and TRBJ2-3, with 10 nucleotides matching TRBD2. Germline CDR1 SGHRS, CDR2 YFSETQ. The CDR3 has 16 residues. V lost 1 base, J lost 2 bases, and 4 bases stayed unmatched. In nucleotides, the CDR3 is TGCGCCAGCAGCTTGACAGCGGGAGGGCCCACAGATACGCAGTATTTT. Translating gives CASSLTAGGPTDTQYF.

This chain joins TRBV19 and TRBJ2-1; TRBD1 matches 9 bases. Germline lookup yields CDR1 LNHDA and CDR2 SQIVND (reference sequence). This CDR3 has 15 amino acids. Trimming cost V 4 bases and J 5 bases; bases outside gene matches: 6. CDR3 protein: CASSTGTGIDNEQFF. CDR3 sequence (DNA): TGTGCCAGTAGTACCGGGACAGGGATTGACAATGAGCAGTTCTTC.

This clone was seen only a few times. The chain carries TRBV5-1 and TRBJ1-6; possibly TRBD1 for D (6 bases). Trimming took 3 bases from V and 9 from J, leaving 16 bases between them. Germline assignment: CDR1 SGHRS and CDR2 YFSETQ. This CDR3 contains 15 residues. CDR3 loop: CASSSTVDSPSPLHF. CDR3 bases: TGCGCCAGCAGCTCCACCGTGGACAGTCCTTCACCCCTCCACTTT.

The CDR3 loop is CASSIGTARTDTQYF. The CDR3 DNA reads TGTGCCAGCAGCATCGGGACAGCGAGGACAGATACGCAGTATTTT. This rearrangement joins TRBV7-3 to TRBJ2-3, with TRBD1 identical over 7 bases. The CDR3 consists of 15 residues. J lost 3 bases, V lost 5 bases, and 8 bases had no gene match. CDR1 is SGHTA, CDR2 FQGTGA, per germline.

V is TRBV28 and J is TRBJ2-7; D is possibly TRBD2 (5 bases). In germline, CDR1 is MDHEN, CDR2 SYDVKM. Trimming took 1 base from V and 2 from J, leaving 9 bases between them. The CDR3 extends over 14 amino acids. The CDR3 region has the DNA TGTGCCAGCAGTTTATACAGCGGAACCTACGAGCAGTACTTC. Residues: CASSLYSGTYEQYF.

The chain is built from TRBV18 and TRBJ2-1; 8 bases line up with TRBD2. There are 16 residues in the CDR3. Per the germline V gene, CDR1 is KGHSH and CDR2 is LQKENI. With V trimmed by 3 bases and J by 9 bases, 13 bases remained unmatched. CDR3 nucleotides: TGTGCCAGCTCACCGTATCGGGAGGGCCGGCGTTCTGAGCAGTTCTTC. Amino acids: CASSPYREGRRSEQFF.

V usage is TRBV18 and J usage is TRBJ1-1; TRBD1 agrees at 9 bases. J gave up 11 bases and V 2 bases, and 12 bases lay outside the gene matches. The CDR3 sequence is 15 residues long. Germline loops: CDR1 KGHSH, CDR2 LQKENI. DNA of the CDR3: TGTGCCAGCTCACCAAACACCGGGACAGGGATTCATGCTTTCTTT. Translation gives CASSPNTGTGIHAFF.

V and J are TRBV4-2 and TRBJ2-3; D possibly corresponds to TRBD1 (7 bases). Deletions cut 3 bases from V and 4 bases from J, with 17 bases between. CDR1 and CDR2 from the germline V gene are LGHNA and YNFKEQ. This CDR3 comprises 16 residues. CDR3 nucleotide sequence: TGTGCCAGCAGCCAGGCCGGGGCAGGGGGGCCAGATACGCAGTATTTT. This translates into CASSQAGAGGPDTQYF.

The rearrangement links TRBV7-8 to TRBJ2-6, with a possible D match to TRBD2 (5 bases). Trimming cost V 8 bases and J 2 bases, with 22 bases left between them. From germline, CDR1 is SGHVS and CDR2 FQNEAQ. This CDR3 spans 18 amino acids. The CDR3 DNA reads TGTGCCAGCCACCACTCCCTCGGGGTTCAAGCTGGGGCCAACGTCCTGACTTTC. Amino acids: CASHHSLGVQAGANVLTF. The entire variable domain, with the rest obtained from reference TRBV7-8 and TRBJ2-6, is as follows: GAGVSQSPRYKVAKRGQDVALRCDPISGHVSLFWYQQALGQGPEFLTYFQNEAQLDKSGLPSDRFFAERPEGSVSTLKIQRTQQEDSAVYLCASHHSLGVQAGANVLTFGAGSRLTVL.

Judged by abundance, this clone is medium-sized. The chain combines TRBV15 with TRBJ2-7, with 7 bases lining up with TRBD2. V shed 3 bases, J shed 5 bases, and the junction held 10 bases outside the gene matches. This CDR3 comprises 15 residues. Looked up from germline, CDR1 is LNHNV and CDR2 is YYDKDF (reference sequence). CDR3 sequence (DNA): TGTGCCACCAGCAGCCCCCAAGCGGGGCTAAACGAGCAGTACTTC. Its translation is CATSSPQAGLNEQYF.

This rearrangement joins TRBV29-1 to TRBJ2-1; 10 bases map to TRBD1. J lost 7 bases, V lost 3 bases, and 6 bases had no gene match. The CDR3 is 14 amino acids. CDR1 and CDR2 (germline): SQVTM, ANQGSEA. This CDR3 is CSVDVRQGANEQFF. The CDR3 DNA follows: TGCAGCGTTGATGTGCGACAGGGGGCGAATGAGCAGTTCTTC.

This clone showed up just a few times. The chain has TRBV6-1 and TRBJ1-2; 10 nucleotides line up with TRBD1. The CDR3 length is 17 residues. V shed 1 base, J shed 7 bases, and the junction held 12 bases outside the gene matches. Germline CDR1 MNHNS, CDR2 SASEGT. The CDR3: CASSEGTGGGIRSGYTF. CDR3 nucleotides: TGTGCCAGCAGTGAAGGGACAGGGGGTGGGATACGCTCTGGCTACACCTTC.

The rearrangement joins TRBV5-1 to TRBJ2-1, with TRBD1 matching 10 bases. V shed 5 bases and J 6 bases; nucleotides not matched to a gene: 8. CDR1 is SGHRS, CDR2 YFSETQ, per germline. The CDR3 has 15 residues. Written as DNA, the CDR3 is TGCGCCAGCAGTCCCGGGACAGGGGCCTTCAATGAGCAGTTCTTC. This sequence encodes CASSPGTGAFNEQFF.

The chain couples TRBV6-4 to TRBJ2-1; tentatively, D is TRBD2 (6 bases). Trimming cost V 0 bases and J 0 bases, with 9 bases left between them. The CDR3 spans 16 residues. CDR1 MRHNA and CDR2 SNTAGT come from the germline V gene. CDR3 bases: TGTGCCAGCAGTGACTCAGGCGGGAACTCCTACAATGAGCAGTTCTTC. Its translation: CASSDSGGNSYNEQFF.

The chain combines TRBV19 with TRBJ2-1; 8 bases line up with TRBD2. With 5 bases clipped from V and 6 bases from J, the junction kept 12 bases outside the gene matches. CDR3 length equals 16 residues. CDR1 and CDR2 (germline): LNHDA, SQIVND (reference sequence). Written as DNA, the CDR3 is TGTGCCAGTAGTCCCCTCTGGGCGGGAGGCACCAATGAGCAGTTCTTC. It specifies CASSPLWAGGTNEQFF.

This clone is a singleton in its sample. V is TRBV6-5 and J is TRBJ2-7; D is undetermined. Trimming cost V 2 bases and J 4 bases, with 9 bases left between them. This CDR3 has 13 residues. Germline values: CDR1 MNHEY, CDR2 SVGAGI. The CDR3 nucleotides read TGTGCCAGCAGTTACGGAGCCAAGTACGAGCAGTACTTC. Encoded protein: CASSYGAKYEQYF.

This clone was seen more than once but under ten times. V usage is TRBV6-1 and J usage is TRBJ1-2, with 8 positions matching TRBD1. V was pared by 8 bases and J by 3 bases, with 8 bases of the junction left unmatched. The CDR3 runs 14 residues. Germline V gene data show CDR1 as MNHNS and CDR2 as SASEGT. CDR3 sequence (DNA): TGTGCCAGCGGCATGGGGGGACAGGACTATGGCTACACCTTC. Its protein product is CASGMGGQDYGYTF.

The rearrangement uses TRBV5-6 and TRBJ2-6, with D perhaps matching TRBD1 (6 bases). V was trimmed by 0 bases and J by 0 bases, leaving 10 bases between them. The CDR3 length is 17 residues. Germline CDR1 SGHDT, CDR2 YYEEEE. The DNA of the CDR3 is TGTGCCAGCAGCTTGGCAGGACAGTACTCTGGGGCCAACGTCCTGACTTTC. Its protein is CASSLAGQYSGANVLTF. Looking up the rest from reference TRBV5-6 and TRBJ2-6 gives the full variable domain: DAGVTQSPTHLIKTRGQQVTLRCSPKSGHDTVSWYQQALGQGPQFIFQYYEEEERQRGNFPDRFSGHQFPNYSSELNVNALLLGDSALYLCASSLAGQYSGANVLTFGAGSRLTVL.